This T cell receptor (beta chain) emerged from a study of blood T cells in healthy people across ages. With a J-beta primer mix and a sample-barcoded 5' primer, a second PCR ran roughly 7 to 11 cycles. A 12-random-nucleotide template-switch adaptor tagged each cDNA molecule. MiXCR, applied by TCRdb to the 5' RACE reads, yields one record per CDR3 protein. The sample includes 1.8 million or so distinct CDR3 sequences, around 40% seen only once; the top ten take roughly 23%. Study outcomes and limitations: While age rose, TCR beta diversity per million T cells dropped in a roughly linear way. In these data, TCR beta diversity tracked strongly with naive T cell percentage.

With regard to this clonotype: The antigen is not known.

The receptor was derived from a human donor in good health. Material: blood.

The CDR3 protein is CASSLGPRSTDTQYF. DNA of the CDR3: TGTGCCAGCAGCTTAGGTCCGAGAAGTACAGATACGCAGTATTTT. The chain has TRBV7-2 and TRBJ2-3; no definite D call. Germline assignment: CDR1 SGHTA and CDR2 FQGNSA. V was pared by 1 base and J by 3 bases, with 11 bases between. This CDR3 has 15 amino acids.